A selection of T cell receptor beta chains follows, all from one sample in a study of blood T cells in healthy people across ages. TCRdb re-called the 5' RACE reads with MiXCR, one entry per CDR3 protein. Here the sample spans approximately 800,000 distinct CDR3 sequences, 20% to 30% being singletons. The sample was also reused in another study, on T cells of mothers and their children.

The sample consisted of blood. These receptors originate from a boy between 10 and 17 years old in good health. CDR3s include the opening cysteine and the closing phenylalanine or tryptophan. Each record gives: V gene, J gene, clone size, D gene, CDR3 DNA, CDR3 protein. D genes are given only for firm matches. Not all rows give a size; the values are once, few, many and, for expanded clones, a class.

V gene: TRBV29-1
J gene: TRBJ2-7
clone size: few
D gene: TRBD1
CDR3 DNA: TGCAGCGTTGAGTTATGGGGACAGGGGGCATACGAGCAGTACTTC
CDR3 protein: CSVELWGQGAYEQYF

V gene: TRBV9
J gene: TRBJ2-1
clone size: .
D gene: TRBD2
CDR3 DNA: TGTGCCAGCAGCGCTTCTAGCGGGGGGTCTCTAGTTGAGCAGTTCTTC
CDR3 protein: CASSASSGGSLVEQFF

V gene: TRBV3-1
J gene: TRBJ2-1
clone size: few
D gene: TRBD2
CDR3 DNA: TGTGCCAGCAGCCGGCGACTAGCGGGAGGCAATGAGCAGTTCTTC
CDR3 protein: CASSRRLAGGNEQFF

V gene: TRBV5-4
J gene: TRBJ1-1
clone size: few
D gene: TRBD1
CDR3 DNA: TGTGCCAGCAGGCTGACAGGGGGCAACACTGAAGCTTTCTTT
CDR3 protein: CASRLTGGNTEAFF

V gene: TRBV12-3/TRBV12-4
J gene: TRBJ2-2
clone size: .
D gene: .
CDR3 DNA: TGTGCCAGCAAGGTGGCGGCAGGGGACACCGGGGAGCTGTTTTTT
CDR3 protein: CASKVAAGDTGELFF

V gene: TRBV28
J gene: TRBJ1-1
clone size: .
D gene: .
CDR3 DNA: TGTGCCAGCAGTTCACAGGGCTTGGGTTCCACTGAAGCTTTCTTT
CDR3 protein: CASSSQGLGSTEAFF

V gene: TRBV10-3
J gene: TRBJ2-1
clone size: .
D gene: .
CDR3 DNA: TGTGCCATCAGTCGGGGCGGCTACAATGAGCAGTTCTTC
CDR3 protein: CAISRGGYNEQFF

V gene: TRBV6-1
J gene: TRBJ2-3
clone size: few
D gene: TRBD2
CDR3 DNA: TGTGCCAGCAGTGGAAGCGGGGGGTATACGCAGTATTTT
CDR3 protein: CASSGSGGYTQYF

V gene: TRBV24-1
J gene: TRBJ2-1
clone size: .
D gene: .
CDR3 DNA: TGTGCCACCAGTGATCCCCGAGCCAGGTTCTCCTACAATGAGCAGTTCTTC
CDR3 protein: CATSDPRARFSYNEQFF

V gene: TRBV5-6
J gene: TRBJ1-5
clone size: few
D gene: .
CDR3 DNA: TGTGCCAGCAGCCCCGGCGGACAGCCCCAGCATTTT
CDR3 protein: CASSPGGQPQHF

V gene: TRBV9
J gene: TRBJ2-1
clone size: few
D gene: .
CDR3 DNA: TGTGCCAGCGGCGGGGCGGCTTCCTACAATGAGCAGTTCTTC
CDR3 protein: CASGGAASYNEQFF

V gene: TRBV30
J gene: TRBJ1-3
clone size: .
D gene: .
CDR3 DNA: TGTGCCTGGAGTGTACGGCGGGGACCTGGAAACACCATATATTTT
CDR3 protein: CAWSVRRGPGNTIYF

V gene: TRBV5-6
J gene: TRBJ1-1
clone size: .
D gene: TRBD1
CDR3 DNA: TGTGCCAACAGCTTAGACAGGGTGGACACTGAAGCTTTCTTT
CDR3 protein: CANSLDRVDTEAFF

V gene: TRBV18
J gene: TRBJ1-1
clone size: .
D gene: .
CDR3 DNA: TGTGCCAGCTCACCGACGTCATCTTTGGAGGGGATCTTT
CDR3 protein: CASSPTSSLEGIF

V gene: TRBV6-5
J gene: TRBJ1-6
clone size: few
D gene: .
CDR3 DNA: TGTGCCAGCAGTTGGGAAAATAATTCACCCCTCCACTTT
CDR3 protein: CASSWENNSPLHF

V gene: TRBV2
J gene: TRBJ2-7
clone size: .
D gene: .
CDR3 DNA: TGTGCCAGCAAAGAGAGGGGGTACGAGCAGTACTTC
CDR3 protein: CASKERGYEQYF

V gene: TRBV5-1
J gene: TRBJ2-3
clone size: few
D gene: .
CDR3 DNA: TGTGCCAGCAGTTTCGACAGCACAGATACGCAGTATTTT
CDR3 protein: CASSFDSTDTQYF

V gene: TRBV5-1
J gene: TRBJ2-5
clone size: few
D gene: .
CDR3 DNA: TGCGCCAGCAGCACAGGCTCAGGGGGGGCGGAGACCCAGTACTTC
CDR3 protein: CASSTGSGGAETQYF

V gene: TRBV28
J gene: TRBJ1-2
clone size: few
D gene: .
CDR3 DNA: TGTGCCAGCAGTTTTGGGTTCCCGGGGGGCTATGGCTACACCTTC
CDR3 protein: CASSFGFPGGYGYTF

V gene: TRBV20-1
J gene: TRBJ1-3
clone size: .
D gene: .
CDR3 DNA: TGCAGCGCTAGGATCGACGGGACGGCCTCTGGAAACACCATATATTTT
CDR3 protein: CSARIDGTASGNTIYF

V gene: TRBV4-1
J gene: TRBJ1-4
clone size: few
D gene: .
CDR3 DNA: TGCGCCAGCAGCCAAGACTGGAGGGGTGTAAATGAAAAACTGTTTTTT
CDR3 protein: CASSQDWRGVNEKLFF

V gene: TRBV5-6
J gene: TRBJ1-2
clone size: .
D gene: .
CDR3 DNA: TGTGCCAGCAGCCATACTGACAGGCCTAACTATGGCTACACCTTC
CDR3 protein: CASSHTDRPNYGYTF

V gene: TRBV7-9
J gene: TRBJ2-7
clone size: few
D gene: .
CDR3 DNA: TGTGCCAGCAGCGAAAGATCCGGGACGTCGAAGCAGTACTTC
CDR3 protein: CASSERSGTSKQYF

V gene: TRBV29-1
J gene: TRBJ2-3
clone size: .
D gene: .
CDR3 DNA: TGCAGCGTTGGGGGCGGGAACACAGATACGCAGTATTTT
CDR3 protein: CSVGGGNTDTQYF

V gene: TRBV20-1
J gene: TRBJ2-2
clone size: few
D gene: .
CDR3 DNA: TGCAGTGCTAGAGCCTCCAGGGTCGCCGGGGAGCTGTTTTTT
CDR3 protein: CSARASRVAGELFF

V gene: TRBV7-8
J gene: TRBJ2-5
clone size: .
D gene: .
CDR3 DNA: TGTGCCAGCAGCTTTTCCCCCGTCTACGAACACGGGGGGCCCGACCAAGAGACCCAGTACTTC
CDR3 protein: CASSFSPVYEHGGPDQETQYF

V gene: TRBV29-1
J gene: TRBJ2-5
clone size: few
D gene: TRBD2
CDR3 DNA: TGCAGCGTTGAGTGGCTAGCGGGGGAGACCCAGTACTTC
CDR3 protein: CSVEWLAGETQYF

V gene: TRBV3-1
J gene: TRBJ2-5
clone size: .
D gene: .
CDR3 DNA: TGTGCCAGCAGCCTTTCCGACAGGGAGACCCAGTACTTC
CDR3 protein: CASSLSDRETQYF

V gene: TRBV29-1
J gene: TRBJ2-7
clone size: .
D gene: .
CDR3 DNA: TGCAGCGTTGAACTCGGGGCCTACGAGCAGTACTTC
CDR3 protein: CSVELGAYEQYF

V gene: TRBV7-2
J gene: TRBJ2-7
clone size: .
D gene: .
CDR3 DNA: TGTGCCAGCAGCCTCCGCGAGCAGTACTTC
CDR3 protein: CASSLREQYF

V gene: TRBV6-5
J gene: TRBJ2-1
clone size: few
D gene: TRBD1
CDR3 DNA: TGTGCCAGCAGTTACTTCATACCGACAGGGGGCGATGAGCAGTTCTTC
CDR3 protein: CASSYFIPTGGDEQFF

V gene: TRBV6-2/TRBV6-3
J gene: TRBJ2-7
clone size: .
D gene: .
CDR3 DNA: TGTGCCAGCAGTTACTCGCGGTTCCCCTACGAGCAGTACTTC
CDR3 protein: CASSYSRFPYEQYF

V gene: TRBV4-3
J gene: TRBJ2-4
clone size: .
D gene: TRBD2
CDR3 DNA: TGCGCCAGCAGCCACAGTATAGCGGGGGGGCCTAAAAACATTCAGTACTTC
CDR3 protein: CASSHSIAGGPKNIQYF